This T cell receptor (beta chain) appears in the sequencing data of a study of blood T cell repertoires in COVID-19. Across the whole study: Specimens from acute and convalescent COVID-19 originated in the United States, Italy and Spain. Nucleic acid was either cDNA or gDNA, and it came from T cells, B-cell-depleted T cells, or PBMCs.

Germline values: CDR1 SGHVS, CDR2 FQNEAQ. The CDR3 runs 16 residues. Trimming at V came to 5 bases and at J to 0 bases, leaving 9 bases not matched to a gene. Original analysis: Using reference gene primer amplification, nucleated cell counts were estimated. The method was immunoSEQ multiplex PCR; TCRdb's version includes in-frame clones alone and lacks a portion of them. V, J and clone size derive from that table, while D and trimming were established from the DNA sequence. Of 70,000 to 80,000 clones listed, roughly 85% are singletons. The sequence derives from a woman aged 80 or older with active or convalescent COVID-19. The chain uses TRBV7-8 and TRBJ1-2; 7 bases are shared with TRBD1. Sequences were obtained from peripheral blood. The CDR3 here is CASSEDPGTANYGYTF. The CDR3 region has the DNA TGTGCCAGCAGCGAGGATCCGGGGACAGCTAACTATGGCTACACCTTC.